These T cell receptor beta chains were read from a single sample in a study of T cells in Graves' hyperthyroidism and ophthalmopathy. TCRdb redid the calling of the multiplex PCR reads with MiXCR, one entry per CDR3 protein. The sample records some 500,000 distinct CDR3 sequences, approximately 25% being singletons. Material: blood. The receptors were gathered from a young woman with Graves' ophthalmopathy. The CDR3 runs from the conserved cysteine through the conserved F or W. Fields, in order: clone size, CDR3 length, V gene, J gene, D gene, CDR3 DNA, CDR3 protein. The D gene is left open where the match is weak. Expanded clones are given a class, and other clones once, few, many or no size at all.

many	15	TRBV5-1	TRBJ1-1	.	TGCGCCAGCAGCTTGGAGCCAGGGATGAACACTGAAGCTTTCTTT	CASSLEPGMNTEAFF
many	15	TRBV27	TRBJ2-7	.	TGTGCCAGCAGTTTATCGATGGGCGAGTACTACGAGCAGTACTTC	CASSLSMGEYYEQYF
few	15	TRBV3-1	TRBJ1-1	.	TGTGCCAGCAGCCCATCTGGACGGAGCGGCCTGAAAGCTTTCTTT	CASSPSGRSGLKAFF
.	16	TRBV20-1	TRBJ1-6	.	TGCAGTGCTAGAGAGGAGATGGGCTCCTATAATTCACCCCTCCACTTT	CSAREEMGSYNSPLHF
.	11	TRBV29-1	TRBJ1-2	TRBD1	TGCAGCGCTCAGGGGGTCTATGGCTACACCTTC	CSAQGVYGYTF
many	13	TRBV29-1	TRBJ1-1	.	TGCAGCGTTGAAGATTCCCTGAACACTGAAGCTTTCTTT	CSVEDSLNTEAFF
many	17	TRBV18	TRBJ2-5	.	TGTGCCAGCTCACCACCGAGACAGGAGACATGGCAAGAGACCCAGTACTTC	CASSPPRQETWQETQYF
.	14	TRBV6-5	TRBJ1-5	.	TGTGCCTGCAGTTACTCGGATAAAGATCAGCCCCAGCATTTT	CACSYSDKDQPQHF
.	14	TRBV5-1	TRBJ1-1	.	TGCGCCAGCAGCCCGAACCCAGGGTCCACTGAAGCTTTCTTT	CASSPNPGSTEAFF
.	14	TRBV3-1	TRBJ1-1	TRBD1	TGTGCCAGCAGAGAAGGGCGACAGGGCCCTGAAGCTTTCTTT	CASREGRQGPEAFF
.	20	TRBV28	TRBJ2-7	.	TGTGCCAGCAGTTTCCCGACCTCCGACAGGGCGGGACTGGCACAGAACGAGCAGTACTTC	CASSFPTSDRAGLAQNEQYF
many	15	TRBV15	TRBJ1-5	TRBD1	TGTGCCACCAGCAGAGACCAGACAGGGTCAAGGCCCCAGCATTTT	CATSRDQTGSRPQHF
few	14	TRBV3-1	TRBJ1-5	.	TGTGCCAGCAGCCAACAGGGCAGCAATCAGCCCCAGCATTTT	CASSQQGSNQPQHF
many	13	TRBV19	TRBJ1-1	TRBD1	TGTGCCAGTAGTACGACAGGGAGGAGTGAAGCTTTCTTT	CASSTTGRSEAFF
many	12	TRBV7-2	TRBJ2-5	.	TGTGCCAGCCTGTGGCCTGGGGGGACCCAGTACTTC	CASLWPGGTQYF
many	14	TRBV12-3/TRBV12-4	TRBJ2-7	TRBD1	TGTGCCAGCAGTTCCAACAGGGGGCCGCTCGAGCAGTACTTC	CASSSNRGPLEQYF
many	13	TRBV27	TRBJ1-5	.	TGTGCCAGCAGCCCCCAGGCCAATCAGCCCCAGCATTTT	CASSPQANQPQHF
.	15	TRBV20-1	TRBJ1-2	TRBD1	TGCAGTGCTAGATCACAGGGGGCTGGGGCCTATGGCTACACCTTC	CSARSQGAGAYGYTF
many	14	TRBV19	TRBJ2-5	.	TGTGCCAGTAGTACACCAGGGGAGGAGGAGACCCAGTACTTC	CASSTPGEEETQYF
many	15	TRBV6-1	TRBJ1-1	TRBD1	TGTGCCAGCAGGGAACAGGGGGCTATGAACACTGAAGCTTTCTTT	CASREQGAMNTEAFF
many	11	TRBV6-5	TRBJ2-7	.	TGTGCCAGCAGTTCTCGGGCCGAGCAGTACTTC	CASSSRAEQYF
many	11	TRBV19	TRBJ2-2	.	TGTGCCAGTACCCTTGGCGGGGAGCTGTTTTTT	CASTLGGELFF
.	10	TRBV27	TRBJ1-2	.	TGTGCCAGTCAGAAGAGTGGCTTCAGGTTC	CASQKSGFRF
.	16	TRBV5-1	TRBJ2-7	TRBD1	TGCGCCAGCAGCTTGCTGTACAGGGGTGAATCCTACGAGCAGTACTTC	CASSLLYRGESYEQYF
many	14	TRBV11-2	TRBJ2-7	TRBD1	TGTGCCAGCAGCTACGACAGGGCCCCCTACGAGCAGTACTTC	CASSYDRAPYEQYF
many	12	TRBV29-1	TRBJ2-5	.	TGCAGCGTTGAAGGGGGGGAAGAGACCCAGTACTTC	CSVEGGEETQYF
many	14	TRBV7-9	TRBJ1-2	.	TGTGCCAGCAGCTTAGCGCGATGGGGAGCTGGCTACACCTTC	CASSLARWGAGYTF
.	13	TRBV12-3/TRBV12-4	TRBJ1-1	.	TGTGCCAGCCCTCTTGGGGGTGGCACTGAAGCTTTCTTT	CASPLGGGTEAFF
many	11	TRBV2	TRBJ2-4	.	TGTGCCAGCAGTGATGAAAACATTCAGTACTTC	CASSDENIQYF
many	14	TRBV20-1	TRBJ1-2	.	TGCAGTGCTAGAGAACCAGCTTATAACTATGGCTACACCTTC	CSAREPAYNYGYTF
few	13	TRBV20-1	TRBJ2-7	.	TGCAGTGCTAGAGAACAGCTCTCCTACGAGCAGTACTTC	CSAREQLSYEQYF
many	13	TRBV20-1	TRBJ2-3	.	TGCAGTGCTAGAGTTGGGGGCACAGATACGCAGTATTTT	CSARVGGTDTQYF
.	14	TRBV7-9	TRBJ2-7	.	TGTGCCAGCAGCGACGGAGTGGGCTCCTACGAGCAGTACTTC	CASSDGVGSYEQYF
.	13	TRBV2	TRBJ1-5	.	TGTGCCACGCAAGTTGATAGCAATCAGCCCCAGCATTTT	CATQVDSNQPQHF
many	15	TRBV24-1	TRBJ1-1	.	TGTGCCACCAGTGATTTTAAGTCCGAATACACTGAAGCTTTCTTT	CATSDFKSEYTEAFF
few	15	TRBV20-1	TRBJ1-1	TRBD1	TGCAGTGCTAGAGAAGAAGGACAGGCGAACACTGAAGCTTTCTTT	CSAREEGQANTEAFF
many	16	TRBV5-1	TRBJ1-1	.	TGCGCCAGCAGCTTAGGGCCGGGGGAGTCTGACACTGAAGCTTTCTTT	CASSLGPGESDTEAFF
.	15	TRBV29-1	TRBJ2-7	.	TGCAGCGTCCTCCGGGTGGGGGCCTCGTATTACGAGCAGTACTTC	CSVLRVGASYYEQYF
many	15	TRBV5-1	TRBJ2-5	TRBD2	TGCGCCAGCAGCTTGGCCTCAGCGGGAGGGGAGACCCAGTACTTC	CASSLASAGGETQYF
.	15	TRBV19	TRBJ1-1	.	TGTGCCAGTACAAGTTTGCGGGTCATGAACACTGAAGCTTTCTTT	CASTSLRVMNTEAFF
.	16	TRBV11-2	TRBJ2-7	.	TGTGCCAGCAGCCCAGGGGTATGGGCATCTTCCTACGAGCAGTACTTC	CASSPGVWASSYEQYF
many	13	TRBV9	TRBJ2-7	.	TGTGCCAGCAGCGTAGAAGGTTCCTACGAGCAGTACTTC	CASSVEGSYEQYF
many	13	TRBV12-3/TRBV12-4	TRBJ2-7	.	TGTGCCAGCAGTCTGACGGACGGCTACGAGCAGTACTTC	CASSLTDGYEQYF
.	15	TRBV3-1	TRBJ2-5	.	TGTGCCAGCAGCCAAGACGGACATATTGGAGAGACCCAGTACTTC	CASSQDGHIGETQYF
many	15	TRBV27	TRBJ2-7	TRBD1	TGTGCCAGCAGTTTCTGGGGACAGAACTCCTACGAGCAGTACTTC	CASSFWGQNSYEQYF
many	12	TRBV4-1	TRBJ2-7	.	TGCGCCAGCAGCCAAGATCGCAGCGAGCAGTACTTC	CASSQDRSEQYF
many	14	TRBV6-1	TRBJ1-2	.	TGTGCCAGCAGTGAAGCTCGAGTAGTCGGCGGCTACACCTTC	CASSEARVVGGYTF